A selection of T cell receptor beta chains follows, all from one sample in a study of T cells in Graves' hyperthyroidism and ophthalmopathy. Via MiXCR, TCRdb re-called the multiplex PCR reads, giving one row per CDR3 protein. The sample yields 300,000 to 450,000 distinct CDR3 sequences, more than 11% seen once. Sequences were obtained from blood. These receptors originate from a woman aged 55-69 years with Graves' hyperthyroidism. Each CDR3 is given with its conserved first and last residue. A D gene is named only where the DNA matches it firmly. A clone size is listed for some rows: how often the clone was seen (once, few, many), or a class if it is expanded.

CDR3 length,J gene,V gene,D gene,clone size,CDR3 protein,CDR3 DNA
15,TRBJ2-7,TRBV18,.,few,CASSLISDGSYGQYF,TGTGCCAGCTCACTCATCTCGGACGGATCCTACGGGCAGTACTTC
18,TRBJ2-1,TRBV20-1,TRBD2,.,CSARELLASGSVFNEQFF,TGCAGTGCTAGAGAACTTTTGGCTAGCGGGAGTGTTTTCAATGAGCAGTTCTTC
13,TRBJ2-3,TRBV28,TRBD1,many,CASRTQGADTQYF,TGTGCCAGCCGAACCCAGGGGGCAGATACGCAGTATTTT
15,TRBJ1-1,TRBV2,.,many,CASSVQGGWNTEAFF,TGTGCCAGCAGTGTCCAGGGAGGGTGGAACACTGAAGCTTTCTTT
16,TRBJ2-3,TRBV20-1,TRBD1,many,CSARTDRDRGTDTQYF,TGCAGTGCTCGGACGGACCGGGACAGAGGCACAGATACGCAGTATTTT
16,TRBJ1-5,TRBV19,.,many,CASSMRQGNSNQPQHF,TGTGCCAGTAGTATGCGCCAGGGGAATAGCAATCAGCCCCAGCATTTT
12,TRBJ1-2,TRBV29-1,.,many,CSVGTNENGYTF,TGCAGCGTTGGGACGAACGAGAATGGCTACACCTTC
13,TRBJ1-2,TRBV2,TRBD1,many,CASNTDRVDGYTF,TGTGCCAGCAATACGGACAGGGTGGATGGCTACACCTTC
14,TRBJ2-1,TRBV24-1,TRBD2,many,CATHPGGPFNEQFF,TGTGCCACCCATCCGGGAGGGCCCTTCAATGAGCAGTTCTTC
13,TRBJ1-2,TRBV3-1,.,many,CASSPTANYGYTF,TGTGCCAGCAGCCCTACCGCTAACTATGGCTACACCTTC
16,TRBJ1-2,TRBV5-1,TRBD1,.,CASSLAGQGADYGYTF,TGCGCCAGCAGCTTGGCGGGACAGGGGGCGGACTATGGCTACACCTTC
15,TRBJ2-3,TRBV9,.,many,CASSVTSGFSDTQYF,TGTGCCAGCAGCGTAACCAGCGGGTTCTCAGATACGCAGTATTTT
14,TRBJ2-7,TRBV6-2/TRBV6-3,.,few,CASSYSYGSYEQYF,TGTGCCAGCAGTTACTCGTATGGATCCTACGAGCAGTACTTC
14,TRBJ2-3,TRBV12-3/TRBV12-4,TRBD2,many,CASSSTSGADTQYF,TGTGCCAGCAGTTCAACTAGCGGCGCAGATACGCAGTATTTT
13,TRBJ2-1,TRBV11-3,.,many,CASSLRDWNEQFF,TGTGCCAGCAGCTTACGGGATTGGAATGAGCAGTTCTTC
15,TRBJ1-5,TRBV19,.,.,CASQSALGVRQPQHF,TGTGCCTCTCAAAGTGCGCTGGGGGTGCGTCAGCCCCAGCATTTT
15,TRBJ1-1,TRBV7-2,TRBD1,many,CASSSRQGASTEAFF,TGTGCCAGCAGCTCGAGACAGGGGGCAAGCACTGAAGCTTTCTTT
18,TRBJ1-6,TRBV4-1,.,.,CASSQGRPPVVGNSPLHF,TGCGCCAGCAGCCAAGGACGACCTCCGGTGGTTGGGAATTCACCCCTCCACTTT
15,TRBJ2-7,TRBV19,TRBD2,few,CASSMEREMGYEQYF,TGTGCCAGTAGTATGGAGCGGGAGATGGGCTACGAGCAGTACTTC
15,TRBJ2-2,TRBV3-1,.,many,CASSPGRANTGELFF,TGTGCCAGCAGCCCCGGACGAGCGAACACCGGGGAGCTGTTTTTT
19,TRBJ2-1,TRBV5-1,TRBD2,few,CASRAQGTSGGSSYNEQFF,TGCGCCAGCAGGGCCCAGGGGACTAGCGGGGGGAGCTCCTACAATGAGCAGTTCTTC
15,TRBJ2-3,TRBV5-1,.,few,CASSFTGSFQDTQYF,TGCGCCAGCAGCTTCACCGGTAGTTTCCAAGATACGCAGTATTTT
15,TRBJ2-5,TRBV20-1,TRBD2,.,CSASPPTSAQETQYF,TGCAGTGCTAGTCCCCCGACTAGCGCCCAAGAGACCCAGTACTTC
14,TRBJ1-1,TRBV5-1,TRBD1,.,CASSSGQGASEAFF,TGCGCCAGCAGCTCCGGACAGGGGGCGTCTGAAGCTTTCTTT
15,TRBJ1-6,TRBV28,.,many,CASRPLGTHNSPLHF,TGTGCCAGCAGGCCACTCGGGACACATAATTCACCCCTCCACTTT
14,TRBJ2-7,TRBV12-3/TRBV12-4,TRBD2,many,CASSPAGGIGEQYF,TGTGCCAGCAGCCCAGCGGGAGGTATAGGCGAGCAGTACTTC
14,TRBJ2-3,TRBV29-1,.,.,CSVDPSDSTDTQYF,TGCAGCGTCGACCCAAGCGATAGCACAGATACGCAGTATTTT
14,TRBJ2-1,TRBV7-9,.,.,CASSTTSIYNEQFF,TGTGCCAGCAGCACGACTAGTATTTACAATGAGCAGTTCTTC
13,TRBJ2-3,TRBV11-1,.,many,CASTSTYTDTQYF,TGTGCCAGCACTAGCACCTACACAGATACGCAGTATTTT
13,TRBJ2-7,TRBV6-1,.,.,CASSPHQGYEQYF,TGTGCCAGCAGTCCCCACCAGGGCTACGAGCAGTACTTC
13,TRBJ1-2,TRBV11-3,.,many,CASSLEAARGYTF,TGTGCCAGCAGCTTAGAAGCGGCAAGGGGCTACACCTTC
16,TRBJ2-2,TRBV30,.,few,CAWDVLEATNTGELFF,TGTGCCTGGGACGTTTTGGAGGCTACGAACACCGGGGAGCTGTTTTTT
13,TRBJ1-2,TRBV20-1,.,many,CSASDSTNYGYTF,TGCAGTGCTAGTGACAGTACCAACTATGGCTACACCTTC
14,TRBJ2-1,TRBV19,TRBD2,.,CASTWTSGSYEQFF,TGTGCCAGTACATGGACTAGCGGGAGCTATGAGCAGTTCTTC
14,TRBJ2-3,TRBV7-3,TRBD2,many,CASSFSGREDTQYF,TGTGCCAGCAGTTTTAGCGGGAGAGAAGATACGCAGTATTTT
15,TRBJ1-5,TRBV5-1,TRBD1,many,CASRTGTGGNQPQHF,TGCGCCAGCAGAACCGGGACAGGGGGTAATCAGCCCCAGCATTTT
15,TRBJ2-3,TRBV6-4,TRBD1,.,CASSATGARTDTQYF,TGTGCCAGCAGTGCGACAGGGGCCCGCACAGATACGCAGTATTTT
15,TRBJ2-3,TRBV12-3/TRBV12-4,.,many,CASSDVVGGTDTQYF,TGTGCCAGCAGCGACGTGGTAGGGGGCACAGATACGCAGTATTTT
13,TRBJ1-1,TRBV29-1,.,many,CSVETQQNTEAFF,TGCAGCGTTGAAACACAGCAGAACACTGAAGCTTTCTTT
13,TRBJ1-5,TRBV15,.,many,CATSEQGNQPQHF,TGTGCCACCAGCGAACAGGGAAATCAGCCCCAGCATTTT
12,TRBJ2-4,TRBV10-3,.,many,CAISSGRNIQYF,TGTGCCATCAGTTCAGGGAGAAACATTCAGTACTTC
15,TRBJ1-1,TRBV12-5,.,many,CASGAVDIVNTEAFF,TGTGCTAGTGGAGCCGTCGACATAGTGAACACTGAAGCTTTCTTT
22,TRBJ2-1,TRBV10-3,TRBD2,many,CAISGWASGRAVPQSSYNEQFF,TGTGCCATCAGTGGATGGGCTAGCGGGAGGGCCGTGCCTCAAAGTTCCTACAATGAGCAGTTCTTC
17,TRBJ2-3,TRBV6-9,.,few,CASSYPGASGSTDTQYF,TGTGCCAGCAGTTACCCTGGGGCCAGCGGGAGCACAGATACGCAGTATTTT
14,TRBJ2-7,TRBV5-6,.,few,CASSLASNDYEQYF,TGTGCCAGCAGCTTGGCCTCTAACGATTACGAGCAGTACTTC